These T cell receptor beta chains were read from a single sample in a study of technical replicates of blood from a few donors. Assay: immunoSEQ multiplex PCR; the TCRdb copy retains only in-frame clones and omits some. This table has fewer than 65,000 clones, more than 70% appearing once. The sample taken for sequencing was PBMCs. The receptor source for this set is a human donor in good health. Some clones in this sample may be carry-over from other donors' samples. CDR3s include the opening cysteine and the closing phenylalanine or tryptophan. Each record gives: CDR3 DNA, CDR3 protein, V gene, J gene, D gene, clone size. D genes are given only for firm matches. The listing skips clone size in some rows; elsewhere it reads once, few, many or a size class.

cdr3_nt: TGTGCCAGCAGCTTGGGGCAGGGGCCCTACAATGAGCAGTTCTTC; cdr3_aa: CASSLGQGPYNEQFF; v_call: TRBV5-4; j_call: TRBJ2-1; d_call: -; clone_size: -
cdr3_nt: TGTGCCATCAGTGAGCTCCGGACTAGCGGGTACTACGAGCAGTACTTC; cdr3_aa: CAISELRTSGYYEQYF; v_call: TRBV10-3; j_call: TRBJ2-7; d_call: TRBD2; clone_size: -
cdr3_nt: TGTGCCAGCAGTGAGGGCACCAAAAAGGGCTACACCTTC; cdr3_aa: CASSEGTKKGYTF; v_call: TRBV6-1; j_call: TRBJ1-2; d_call: -; clone_size: -
cdr3_nt: TGTGCCAGCAGGAGCATTCCCGGACTAGTAGATACGCAGTATTTT; cdr3_aa: CASRSIPGLVDTQYF; v_call: TRBV27; j_call: TRBJ2-3; d_call: TRBD2; clone_size: -
cdr3_nt: TGCGCCAGCAGCCACGAAGTACAGGCGTCCTCTGGAAACACCATATATTTT; cdr3_aa: CASSHEVQASSGNTIYF; v_call: TRBV4-3; j_call: TRBJ1-3; d_call: -; clone_size: -
cdr3_nt: TGTGCCAGCAGCTTTGGACAGGGCTACGAGCAGTACTTC; cdr3_aa: CASSFGQGYEQYF; v_call: TRBV7-2; j_call: TRBJ2-7; d_call: TRBD1; clone_size: -
cdr3_nt: TGTGCCAGCAGAGGCCCCGGACAGGCCTACGAGCAGTACTTC; cdr3_aa: CASRGPGQAYEQYF; v_call: TRBV2; j_call: TRBJ2-7; d_call: TRBD1; clone_size: -
cdr3_nt: TGTGCCAGCAGCCCAACTAGCGGTAGCACAGATACGCAGTATTTT; cdr3_aa: CASSPTSGSTDTQYF; v_call: TRBV14; j_call: TRBJ2-3; d_call: TRBD2; clone_size: -
cdr3_nt: TGTGCCAGTAGCAAAGGGACTAGCGGGGTTCACGGCTACGAGCAGTACTTC; cdr3_aa: CASSKGTSGVHGYEQYF; v_call: TRBV19; j_call: TRBJ2-7; d_call: TRBD2; clone_size: -
cdr3_nt: TGTGCCAGTAGTATGAGGTCCAGGGGGGTGTTTGTGTCCGGGGAGCTGTTTTTT; cdr3_aa: CASSMRSRGVFVSGELFF; v_call: TRBV19; j_call: TRBJ2-2; d_call: -; clone_size: -
cdr3_nt: TGCAGCGTTGGGGGCAGGGGGCCCCACAATGAGCAGTTCTTC; cdr3_aa: CSVGGRGPHNEQFF; v_call: TRBV29-1; j_call: TRBJ2-1; d_call: TRBD1; clone_size: -
cdr3_nt: TGCGCCAGCACTCTTAGCGGGAGTTTCGACAATGAGCAGTTCTTC; cdr3_aa: CASTLSGSFDNEQFF; v_call: TRBV4-1; j_call: TRBJ2-1; d_call: TRBD2; clone_size: -
cdr3_nt: TGTGCCAGCAGCCCGCACGGGACAGGGGGAGAGCAGTACTTC; cdr3_aa: CASSPHGTGGEQYF; v_call: TRBV7-3; j_call: TRBJ2-7; d_call: TRBD1; clone_size: -
cdr3_nt: TGTGCCATCAGTATGACATGGACAGGGAGGGCTGAAGCTTTCTTT; cdr3_aa: CAISMTWTGRAEAFF; v_call: TRBV10-3; j_call: TRBJ1-1; d_call: TRBD1; clone_size: -
cdr3_nt: TGTGCCAGCAGTTACTCCACCAGCGCCAACGGGGAGCTGTTTTTT; cdr3_aa: CASSYSTSANGELFF; v_call: TRBV6-5; j_call: TRBJ2-2; d_call: -; clone_size: -
cdr3_nt: TGTGCCAGCTCACCGCCCCGGGGTGCGCAGTATTTT; cdr3_aa: CASSPPRGAQYF; v_call: TRBV18; j_call: TRBJ2-3; d_call: -; clone_size: -
cdr3_nt: TGCGCCAGCAGCCAAGGGGCTGGTGGGGCCAACGTCCTGACTTTC; cdr3_aa: CASSQGAGGANVLTF; v_call: TRBV4-3; j_call: TRBJ2-6; d_call: -; clone_size: -
cdr3_nt: TGTGCCAGCACCATTCCAGGGGTGATGGTGAACACTGAAGCTTTCTTT; cdr3_aa: CASTIPGVMVNTEAFF; v_call: TRBV5-4; j_call: TRBJ1-1; d_call: -; clone_size: -
cdr3_nt: TGTGCCAGCAGTTACCGGGACAGGGGCTACGAGCAGTACTTC; cdr3_aa: CASSYRDRGYEQYF; v_call: TRBV6-5; j_call: TRBJ2-7; d_call: TRBD1; clone_size: -
cdr3_nt: TGTGCCAGCAGTCGTCAGGGGAACACTGAAGCTTTCTTT; cdr3_aa: CASSRQGNTEAFF; v_call: TRBV7-2; j_call: TRBJ1-1; d_call: -; clone_size: -
cdr3_nt: TGTGCCAGTAGTTCCCTAGCGGGGCCCACCGGGGAGCTGTTTTTT; cdr3_aa: CASSSLAGPTGELFF; v_call: TRBV19; j_call: TRBJ2-2; d_call: TRBD2; clone_size: -
cdr3_nt: TGCAGTGCTATCCCGGCGGGTACGCAGTATTTT; cdr3_aa: CSAIPAGTQYF; v_call: TRBV20-1; j_call: TRBJ2-3; d_call: -; clone_size: once
cdr3_nt: TGTGCCAGCAGAAGTCACGGACAGGGCGGGGGTTACACCTTC; cdr3_aa: CASRSHGQGGGYTF; v_call: TRBV6-5; j_call: TRBJ1-2; d_call: TRBD1; clone_size: -
cdr3_nt: TGTGCCAGCAGCGCACAACAGGGGGCCCATGGCTACACCTTC; cdr3_aa: CASSAQQGAHGYTF; v_call: TRBV9; j_call: TRBJ1-2; d_call: TRBD1; clone_size: -
cdr3_nt: TGCGCCAGCAGCTTGGGAGGAAACCTGGTATTGGAGCAGTTCTTC; cdr3_aa: CASSLGGNLVLEQFF; v_call: TRBV5-1; j_call: TRBJ2-1; d_call: -; clone_size: -
cdr3_nt: TGTGCCAGCAGTGGGGAGTACGAGCAGTACTTC; cdr3_aa: CASSGEYEQYF; v_call: TRBV2; j_call: TRBJ2-7; d_call: -; clone_size: few
cdr3_nt: TGTGCCAGCACCCTGACAGAGGTTGTCTACACCTTC; cdr3_aa: CASTLTEVVYTF; v_call: TRBV2; j_call: TRBJ1-2; d_call: -; clone_size: -
cdr3_nt: TGTGCCAGCAGCTTAGGACAGGGGGCAAGTGGCTACACCTTC; cdr3_aa: CASSLGQGASGYTF; v_call: TRBV7-2; j_call: TRBJ1-2; d_call: TRBD1; clone_size: -
cdr3_nt: TGCAGCGGCATGACAGGTAACACTGAAGCTTTCTTT; cdr3_aa: CSGMTGNTEAFF; v_call: TRBV29-1; j_call: TRBJ1-1; d_call: -; clone_size: -
cdr3_nt: TGTGCCAGCAGCTTAGGGTTCGGACTCTCCAATGAGCAGTTCTTC; cdr3_aa: CASSLGFGLSNEQFF; v_call: TRBV7-9; j_call: TRBJ2-1; d_call: -; clone_size: -
cdr3_nt: TGTGCTAGTGGTTTGGTCCAGACTGAAGCTTTCTTT; cdr3_aa: CASGLVQTEAFF; v_call: TRBV12-5; j_call: TRBJ1-1; d_call: -; clone_size: few
cdr3_nt: TGTGCCAGCAGCCAAGTCCCCATGACAGGGATCACCGGGGAGCTGTTTTTT; cdr3_aa: CASSQVPMTGITGELFF; v_call: TRBV14; j_call: TRBJ2-2; d_call: TRBD1; clone_size: -
cdr3_nt: TGTGCCAGCAGCTTAGTAGCGGGGGCCATATACGAGCAGTACTTC; cdr3_aa: CASSLVAGAIYEQYF; v_call: TRBV7-2; j_call: TRBJ2-7; d_call: TRBD2; clone_size: -
cdr3_nt: TGTGCCAGCAGCCCCGGACAGGGGGGTCAGCCCCAGCATTTT; cdr3_aa: CASSPGQGGQPQHF; v_call: TRBV7-9; j_call: TRBJ1-5; d_call: TRBD1; clone_size: -
cdr3_nt: TGTGCCAGCAGTGGACCGGGAGAAACCCACGAGCAGTACTTC; cdr3_aa: CASSGPGETHEQYF; v_call: TRBV28; j_call: TRBJ2-7; d_call: -; clone_size: -
cdr3_nt: TGTGCCAGCAGCTCCGGGATGGGCGAGCAGTACTTC; cdr3_aa: CASSSGMGEQYF; v_call: TRBV7-6; j_call: TRBJ2-7; d_call: -; clone_size: -
cdr3_nt: TGCGCCAGCAGCCAAGAGGCAGGTGACACTGAAGCTTTCTTT; cdr3_aa: CASSQEAGDTEAFF; v_call: TRBV4-3; j_call: TRBJ1-1; d_call: -; clone_size: -
cdr3_nt: TGCGCCAGCAGCCAAACCGGGACTAGCGGGGACCAGCAGTTCTTC; cdr3_aa: CASSQTGTSGDQQFF; v_call: TRBV5-1; j_call: TRBJ2-1; d_call: TRBD2; clone_size: -
cdr3_nt: TGTGCCAGCAGTTCTCCTCAGACAAGGACAGATACGCAGTATTTT; cdr3_aa: CASSSPQTRTDTQYF; v_call: TRBV27; j_call: TRBJ2-3; d_call: -; clone_size: -
cdr3_nt: TGTGCCAGCAGCTTAAGGAGTTACGAGCAGTACTTC; cdr3_aa: CASSLRSYEQYF; v_call: TRBV7-9; j_call: TRBJ2-7; d_call: -; clone_size: -
cdr3_nt: TGCAGAAGACAGGGTCCAGATACGCAGTATTTT; cdr3_aa: CRRQGPDTQYF; v_call: TRBV20-1; j_call: TRBJ2-3; d_call: TRBD1; clone_size: -
cdr3_nt: TGTGCCAGCAGCCCAGGACAGGGTGGCGGCTACACCTTC; cdr3_aa: CASSPGQGGGYTF; v_call: TRBV7-2; j_call: TRBJ1-2; d_call: TRBD1; clone_size: -
cdr3_nt: TGCGCCAGCAGCAAGGGGGGGGCCTCCAATGAGCAGTTCTTC; cdr3_aa: CASSKGGASNEQFF; v_call: TRBV5-1; j_call: TRBJ2-1; d_call: -; clone_size: once
cdr3_nt: TGCGCCAGCAGCGGCAGGGGGCTTGACGGGGAGCTGTTTTTT; cdr3_aa: CASSGRGLDGELFF; v_call: TRBV5-1; j_call: TRBJ2-2; d_call: TRBD1; clone_size: once